This TCR beta chain was sequenced in a study of shared clonotypes between healthy human individuals. Study information: Each donor contributed plates that comprised three CD4 naive, three CD4 memory, two CD8 naive and one CD8 memory.

Naive CD8 isolation took CD45RO-negative cells positively selected for CCR7 and excluded terminally differentiated effector memory CD45RA+ cells. Once extracted for a subset, genomic DNA was divided evenly among several immunoSEQ plates. Method: immunoSEQ multiplex PCR; TCRdb's copy keeps in-frame clones and lacks some. The sample carries roughly 850,000 clones, around 96% recorded once. General study findings and limits: Memory subsets generally showed lower estimated richness than naive subsets.

Comments on this clone: Its antigen remains unidentified.

The CDR3 sequence is 10 residues long. V was cut by 3 bases and J by 8 bases, with 5 bases left in between. Germline CDR1 and CDR2: MDHEN and SYDVKM. The sample was naive CD8+ T cells sorted from blood. V usage is TRBV28 and J usage is TRBJ2-7; no reliable D call. The sequence was collected from a man under 40 in good health. CDR3 amino acids: CASSFGKQYF. The DNA of the CDR3 is TGTGCCAGCAGTTTTGGGAAGCAGTACTTC.